The 7 T cell receptor beta chains below were found in one sample sequenced in a study of cytomegalovirus exposure and HLA in healthy donors. The PCR had 60 Vbeta and 13 Jbeta primers. The data were produced by immunoSEQ multiplex PCR, yet TCRdb's version contains in-frame clones alone and is incomplete. The sample includes around 150,000 clones, around four fifths seen only once; the top ten take approximately 1.5%. Sequencing was carried out using PBMCs. These receptors originate from a man aged 30-40 years in good health and CMV-seropositive.

This chain uses TRBV10-2 with TRBJ2-2; D is possibly TRBD1 (5 bases). CDR3 size: 17 residues. Germline CDR1 reads WSHSY; CDR2 reads SAAADI. Trimming took 3 bases from V and 0 from J, leaving 14 bases between them. The chain's CDR3 is CASSDPKDISNTGELFF. The CDR3 nucleotides are TGCGCCAGCAGTGACCCCAAGGACATTTCGAACACCGGGGAGCTGTTTTTT.

J is TRBJ2-1 and V is TRBV5-4; D perhaps matches TRBD2 (6 bases). This CDR3 contains 14 residues. Germline loops: CDR1 SGHNT, CDR2 YYREEE (reference sequence). V was trimmed by 4 bases and J by 5 bases, leaving 13 bases between them. The DNA of the CDR3 is TGTGCCAGCAGCGCCTACGGGGGTAACAATGAGCAGTTCTTC. Its translation is CASSAYGGNNEQFF.

The chain recombines TRBV5-4 with TRBJ2-1; a possible D gene is TRBD1 (6 bases). CDR1 is SGHNT and CDR2 is YYREEE in the germline V gene (reference sequence). Trimming removed 4 bases at V and 5 bases at J, with 22 bases between. This CDR3 region has 17 residues. The CDR3 protein is CASSPNRVEQRDNEQFF. CDR3 DNA sequence: TGTGCCAGCAGCCCGAACAGGGTAGAGCAGCGCGACAATGAGCAGTTCTTC.

V and J are TRBV28 and TRBJ1-1; 7 bases map to TRBD1. This CDR3 comprises 16 residues. CDR1 and CDR2 from the germline V gene are MDHEN and SYDVKM. J gave up 5 bases and V 6 bases, and 15 bases lay outside the gene matches. CDR3 DNA sequence: TGTGCCAGCAGACGTAATGCCAGGGGGAGCGGAACTGAAGCTTTCTTT. Protein sequence: CASRRNARGSGTEAFF.

This clone is a singleton in its sample. The chain has TRBV7-3 and TRBJ2-1, with D possibly being TRBD1 (5 bases). The germline V and J ends were trimmed by 1 base and 2 bases, with 12 bases remaining between them. The CDR3 spans 16 residues. CDR1 SGHTA and CDR2 FQGTGA come from the germline V gene. The CDR3 bases are TGTGCCAGCAGCTTAAACAAGGGGCTACCCTACAATGAGCAGTTCTTC. Protein sequence: CASSLNKGLPYNEQFF.

The genes are TRBV25-1 and TRBJ1-2, with 11 bases that match TRBD1. CDR3 length equals 14 residues. Germline values: CDR1 MGHDK, CDR2 SYGVNS. Losses at the gene ends were 8 bases for V and 8 bases for J; bases not matched to a gene: 10. CDR3: CASVNGQGAGGYTF. CDR3 in DNA: TGTGCCAGCGTCAACGGACAGGGGGCGGGAGGCTACACCTTC.

The chain combines TRBV2 with TRBJ2-5; 7 bases are a match to TRBD2. In germline, CDR1 is SNHLY, CDR2 FYNNEI. This CDR3 has 15 amino acids. V trimming: 7 bases; J trimming: 1 base; junction bases outside the gene matches: 9. The CDR3 DNA reads as TGTGCCAGCAAAGGTTCTAGCGGTTCCCAAGAGACCCAGTACTTC. This codes for CASKGSSGSQETQYF.